Shown below are 7 T cell receptor beta chains from a single sample sequenced in a study of cytomegalovirus exposure and HLA in healthy donors. The PCR employed 60 Vbeta primers together with 13 Jbeta primers. Assay: immunoSEQ multiplex PCR; the TCRdb copy retains only in-frame clones and omits some. In all, the sample yields tens of thousands of clones. Sequencing was carried out using PBMCs. The receptor source for this set is a woman in her fifties or sixties in good health and CMV-seropositive.

This chain joins TRBV5-6 and TRBJ2-1, with 7 bases aligning to TRBD2. The germline V gene has CDR1 SGHDT and CDR2 YYEEEE. The CDR3 has 16 amino acids. J gave up 6 bases and V 4 bases, and 13 bases lay outside the gene matches. The DNA for the CDR3 is TGTGCCAGCAGCGGGTGGTGGGAGGGCCCGAGCAATGAGCAGTTCTTC. It encodes CASSGWWEGPSNEQFF.

The rearrangement links TRBV18 to TRBJ1-1; weak D call: TRBD1 (5 bases). Trimming took off 3 bases at V and 7 bases at J, with 9 bases between the two ends. The germline V gene encodes CDR1 KGHSH and CDR2 LQKENI. The CDR3 runs 12 residues. CDR3 loop: CASSPLQGEAFF. The CDR3 DNA reads as TGTGCCAGCTCACCTTTGCAGGGTGAAGCTTTCTTT. Complete variable domain (other parts from reference TRBV18 and TRBJ1-1): NAGVMQNPRHLVRRRGQEARLRCSPMKGHSHVYWYRQLPEEGLKFMVYLQKENIIDESGMPKERFSAEFPKEGPSILRIQQVVRGDSAAYFCASSPLQGEAFFGQGTRLTVV.

CDR3 DNA sequence: TGTGCCAGCAGTAAGAGATGGGACATAGCTAACTATGGCTACACCTTC. Its protein is CASSKRWDIANYGYTF. The chain recombines TRBV6-4 with TRBJ1-2; TRBD1 is a possible D gene (6 bases). The CDR3 runs 16 residues. Trimming stripped 5 bases from V and 0 bases from J, with 16 bases between. Germline values: CDR1 MRHNA, CDR2 SNTAGT.

V usage is TRBV5-1 and J usage is TRBJ2-3; D unclear. Trimming removed 1 base from V and 1 base from J, with 13 bases in between. Germline loops: CDR1 SGHRS, CDR2 YFSETQ. This CDR3 has 16 amino acids. The CDR3 nucleotides are TGCGCCAGCAGCTTGCTCAGGCAGAAGGGCACAGATACGCAGTATTTT. This gives the protein CASSLLRQKGTDTQYF. The full variable domain, with the rest looked up from reference TRBV5-1 and TRBJ2-3, is KAGVTQTPRYLIKTRGQQVTLSCSPISGHRSVSWYQQTPGQGLQFLFEYFSETQRNKGNFPGRFSGRQFSNSRSEMNVSTLELGDSALYLCASSLLRQKGTDTQYFGPGTRLTVL.

This chain uses TRBV4-2 with TRBJ1-1; D gene unclear. The CDR3 totals 15 residues. Trimming removed 0 bases at V and 1 base at J, with 9 bases between. CDR1 is LGHNA and CDR2 is YNFKEQ in the germline V gene. The CDR3 spells CASSQDEGRNTEAFF. In nucleotides, the CDR3 is TGTGCCAGCAGCCAAGACGAGGGTCGGAACACTGAAGCTTTCTTT.

This sequence joins TRBV2 and TRBJ1-5; D not resolved. The CDR3 covers 14 residues. The V end lost 6 bases, the J end lost 0 bases, and 9 bases lay between the germline ends. The germline V gene encodes CDR1 SNHLY and CDR2 FYNNEI. The CDR3 protein is CASRSHYSNQPQHF. CDR3 DNA: TGTGCCAGCAGATCACATTATAGCAATCAGCCCCAGCATTTT.

The chain couples TRBV28 to TRBJ2-5; weak D call: TRBD1 (5 bases). Germline-derived CDR1 and CDR2 are MDHEN and SYDVKM. CDR3 length equals 17 residues. Trimming removed 1 base from V and 1 base from J, with 16 bases in between. CDR3 in amino acids: CASSLYPRKQAQETQYF. The DNA of the CDR3 is TGTGCCAGCAGTTTATATCCCCGTAAACAGGCCCAAGAGACCCAGTACTTC.